Listed below are T cell receptor beta chains from one sample, sequenced in a study of blood T cell repertoires in COVID-19. Clones were read by immunoSEQ multiplex PCR, and TCRdb kept only the in-frame ones, dropping some. The sample has under 100,000 clones; roughly 78% are singletons. The sequenced sample was peripheral blood. These receptors all stem from a man in his 60s with COVID-19, enrolled during active disease. The CDR3 runs from the conserved cysteine through the conserved F or W. A D gene is named only where the DNA matches it firmly. Some rows have no size entry. The others give once, few or many, or a class for an expanded clone.

CDR3nt,CDR3aa,j_gene,abundance,d_gene,v_gene
TGCAGTACCCGTAGGGGGGACTATACCTTT,CSTRRGDYTF,TRBJ1-1,NA,NA,TRBV20-1
TGCGCCAGCAGCTCGGGAACAGGGAGGGAGGGATATTCACCCCTCCACTTT,CASSSGTGREGYSPLHF,TRBJ1-6,few,NA,TRBV5-1
TGTGCCAGCAGCCGGACTAGCGGCAATGAGCAGTTCTTC,CASSRTSGNEQFF,TRBJ2-1,NA,TRBD2,TRBV13
TGTGCCAGCAGTTCCCGGACAGGGGAAAACTATGGCTACACCTTC,CASSSRTGENYGYTF,TRBJ1-2,few,TRBD1,TRBV27
TGTGCCAGTACCTCCCCGAATGAGCCCGGGGAAAAACTGTTTTTT,CASTSPNEPGEKLFF,TRBJ1-4,NA,NA,TRBV19
TGTGCCAGCAGCTTCCAATCCAGCGCCGGGGAGCTGTTTTTT,CASSFQSSAGELFF,TRBJ2-2,NA,NA,TRBV7-9
TGTGCCAGCGGCACGGTTGGGGCCGGCAATCAGCCCCAGCATTTT,CASGTVGAGNQPQHF,TRBJ1-5,NA,NA,TRBV2
TGTGCCAGCAGCCAAAGCGGACAGATTAATGAAAAACTGTTTTTT,CASSQSGQINEKLFF,TRBJ1-4,NA,NA,TRBV5-5
TGTGCCAGCAGCAAGGACAGGGTAACTGAAGCTTTCTTT,CASSKDRVTEAFF,TRBJ1-1,NA,TRBD1,TRBV5-5
TGCGCCAGCAGCTTATTTAGTCATCACCAAGAGACCCAGTACTTC,CASSLFSHHQETQYF,TRBJ2-5,NA,NA,TRBV5-1
TGTGCCAGCAGTTACTCTGGGGGCGCAAGCACAGATACGCAGTATTTT,CASSYSGGASTDTQYF,TRBJ2-3,once,NA,TRBV6-2/TRBV6-3
TGTGCCAGCAGCTTGGACAGGGTGGGATATGGCTACACCTTC,CASSLDRVGYGYTF,TRBJ1-2,NA,NA,TRBV5-4
TGTGCCAGCAGCCGGGCGGGGGGTACCGGGGAGCTGTTTTTT,CASSRAGGTGELFF,TRBJ2-2,NA,TRBD2,TRBV9
TGTGCCAGCAGTAGGGACAGCGGCTATGGCTACACCTTC,CASSRDSGYGYTF,TRBJ1-2,few,TRBD1,TRBV6-2/TRBV6-3
TGTGCCAGCAGCAGCCGGGACAGGGGTTCCACCGGGGAGCTGTTTTTT,CASSSRDRGSTGELFF,TRBJ2-2,NA,TRBD1,TRBV7-6
TGTGCCAGCAGCTTAAGACAGGGCCTTTCGGCCGAGCAGTACTTC,CASSLRQGLSAEQYF,TRBJ2-7,NA,TRBD1,TRBV7-2
TGTGCCTGGAGTGTATTGTCCCGGACAGATACGCAGTATTTT,CAWSVLSRTDTQYF,TRBJ2-3,NA,NA,TRBV30
TGTGCCAGCAGCCAAGAACTATCCTACAATGAGCAGTTCTTC,CASSQELSYNEQFF,TRBJ2-1,NA,NA,TRBV3-1/TRBV3-2
TGTGCCAGCAGCTCGTATGGACTAGCGGGAGTTAATGAGCAGTTCTTC,CASSSYGLAGVNEQFF,TRBJ2-1,NA,TRBD2,TRBV7-3
TGTGCCAGCAGTCTCCGGACTAGCGGGGCCACCTACAATGAGCAGTTCTTC,CASSLRTSGATYNEQFF,TRBJ2-1,NA,TRBD2,TRBV6-6
TGTGCCAGCCTCTCCTCGGGGGAGCAGTTCTTC,CASLSSGEQFF,TRBJ2-1,NA,NA,TRBV25-1
TGTGCCAGCAGCTTAACTAGCGGGAGGCTGGAGACCCAGTACTTC,CASSLTSGRLETQYF,TRBJ2-5,NA,TRBD2,TRBV7-2